The sequence of this T cell receptor (beta chain) was determined in a study of cytomegalovirus exposure and HLA in healthy donors. The study, taken as a whole, reports: The presence/absence work took it that sequencing depth was about the same across donors.

Germline V lookup: CDR1 SGHVS, CDR2 FNYEAQ. V was clipped by 5 bases and J by 8 bases; unmatched bases: 8. The CDR3 is 15 amino acids. Note on this clone: Its antigen is not known.

Researchers ran the PCR with 60 Vbeta and 13 Jbeta primers. Generated by immunoSEQ multiplex PCR, the TCRdb table keeps only in-frame clones and is missing some. The profile shows 100,000 to 150,000 clones, roughly 74% of them singletons. The sequencing sample was made of PBMCs. The TCR was taken from a man aged 35 to 55 in good health and CMV-seronegative. The chain employs TRBV7-6 and TRBJ2-1; 11 bases are a match to TRBD1. The DNA of the CDR3 is TGTGCCAGCAGCGATCCGGGACAGGGGGTTTATGAGCAGTTCTTC. Translation gives CASSDPGQGVYEQFF.